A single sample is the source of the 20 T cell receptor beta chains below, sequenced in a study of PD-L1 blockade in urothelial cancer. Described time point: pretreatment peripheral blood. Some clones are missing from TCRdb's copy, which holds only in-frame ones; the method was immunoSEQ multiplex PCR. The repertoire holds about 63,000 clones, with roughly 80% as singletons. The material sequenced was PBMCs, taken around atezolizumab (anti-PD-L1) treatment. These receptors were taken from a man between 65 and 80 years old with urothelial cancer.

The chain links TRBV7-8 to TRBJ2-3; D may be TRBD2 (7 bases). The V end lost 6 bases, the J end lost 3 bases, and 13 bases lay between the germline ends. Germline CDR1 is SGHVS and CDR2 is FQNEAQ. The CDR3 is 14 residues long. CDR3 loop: CASSQRGGTDTQYF. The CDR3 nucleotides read TGTGCCAGCAGTCAAAGGGGGGGTACAGATACGCAGTATTTT.

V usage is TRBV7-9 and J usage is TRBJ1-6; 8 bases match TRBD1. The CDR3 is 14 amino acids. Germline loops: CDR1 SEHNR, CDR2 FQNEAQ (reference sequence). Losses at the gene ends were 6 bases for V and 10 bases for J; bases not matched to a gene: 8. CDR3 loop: CASSSTGDGSPLHF. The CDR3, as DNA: TGTGCCAGCAGTTCGACAGGGGATGGGTCACCCCTCCACTTT. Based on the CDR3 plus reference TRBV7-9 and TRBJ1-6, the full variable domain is DTGVSQNPRHKITKRGQNVTFRCDPISEHNRLYWYRQTLGQGPEFLTYFQNEAQLEKSRLLSDRFSAERPKGSFSTLEIQRTEQGDSAMYLCASSSTGDGSPLHFGNGTRLTVT.

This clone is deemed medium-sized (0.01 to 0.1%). CDR3 amino acids: CASSDSLSGNTIYF. CDR3 nucleotide sequence: TGTGCCAGCAGCGACAGCCTCTCTGGAAACACCATATATTTT. The chain carries TRBV7-9 and TRBJ1-3; TRBD1 is a possible D gene (5 bases). CDR3 length: 14 residues. Germline loops: CDR1 SEHNR, CDR2 FQNEAQ (reference sequence). V lost 5 bases, J lost 0 bases, and 8 bases lay in between.

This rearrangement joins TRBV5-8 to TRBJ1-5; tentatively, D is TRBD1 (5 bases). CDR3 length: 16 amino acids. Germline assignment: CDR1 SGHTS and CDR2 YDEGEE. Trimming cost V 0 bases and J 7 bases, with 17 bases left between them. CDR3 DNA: TGTGCCAGCAGCTTGGGCCCGGGCAGGGCTAGGCAGCCCCAGCATTTT. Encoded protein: CASSLGPGRARQPQHF.

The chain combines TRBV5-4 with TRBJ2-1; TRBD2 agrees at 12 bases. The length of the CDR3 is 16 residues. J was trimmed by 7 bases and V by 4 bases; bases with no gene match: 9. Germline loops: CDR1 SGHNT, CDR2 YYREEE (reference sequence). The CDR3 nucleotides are TGTGCCAGCAGCCCAACACTAGCGGGAGGAGAAAATGAGCAGTTCTTC. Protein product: CASSPTLAGGENEQFF.

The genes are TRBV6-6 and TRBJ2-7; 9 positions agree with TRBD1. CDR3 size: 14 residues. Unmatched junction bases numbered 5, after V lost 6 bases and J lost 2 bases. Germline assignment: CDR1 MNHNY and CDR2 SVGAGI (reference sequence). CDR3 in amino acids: CASRRTGDAYEQYF. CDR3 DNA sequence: TGTGCCAGCAGGCGGACAGGGGACGCCTACGAGCAGTACTTC.

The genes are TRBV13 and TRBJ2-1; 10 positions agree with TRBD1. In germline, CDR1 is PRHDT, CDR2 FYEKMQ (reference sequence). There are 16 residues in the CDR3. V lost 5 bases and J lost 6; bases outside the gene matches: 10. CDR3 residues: CASSPRDRGRRNEQFF. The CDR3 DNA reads TGTGCCAGCAGCCCCCGTGACAGGGGGCGTCGCAATGAGCAGTTCTTC.

This CDR3 is CASSDRGQGANEQFF. The CDR3, as DNA: TGTGCCAGTAGTGATAGGGGACAGGGGGCGAATGAGCAGTTCTTC. The chain carries TRBV19 and TRBJ2-1; 12 bases line up with TRBD1. This CDR3 has 15 amino acids. Germline V gene sequence: CDR1 LNHDA, CDR2 SQIVND (reference sequence). J lost 7 bases, V lost 5 bases, and 6 bases had no gene match. Combining the CDR3 with reference TRBV19 and TRBJ2-1 gives the whole variable domain DGGITQSPKYLFRKEGQNVTLSCEQNLNHDAMYWYRQDPGQGLRLIYYSQIVNDFQKGDIAEGYSVSREKKESFPLTVTSAQKNPTAFYLCASSDRGQGANEQFFGPGTRLTVL.

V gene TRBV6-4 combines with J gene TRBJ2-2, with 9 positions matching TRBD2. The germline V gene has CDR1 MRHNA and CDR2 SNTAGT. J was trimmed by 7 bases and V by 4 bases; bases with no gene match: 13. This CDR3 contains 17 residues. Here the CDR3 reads CASSGLASGTNGGELFF. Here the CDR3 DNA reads TGTGCCAGCAGTGGGTTGGCTAGCGGGACGAATGGCGGGGAGCTGTTTTTT.

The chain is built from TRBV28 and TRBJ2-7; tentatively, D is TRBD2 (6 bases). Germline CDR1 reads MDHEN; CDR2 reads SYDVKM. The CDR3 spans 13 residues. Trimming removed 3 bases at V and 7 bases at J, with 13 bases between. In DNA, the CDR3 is TGTGCCAGCAGTTTTGGACGGGGAGGTGAGCAGTACTTC. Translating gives CASSFGRGGEQYF.

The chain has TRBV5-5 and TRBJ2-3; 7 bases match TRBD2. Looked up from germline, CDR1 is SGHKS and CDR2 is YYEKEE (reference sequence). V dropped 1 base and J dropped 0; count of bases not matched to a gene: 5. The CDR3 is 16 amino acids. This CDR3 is CASSLRLAVSTDTQYF. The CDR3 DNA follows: TGTGCCAGCAGCTTGCGCCTAGCGGTTAGCACAGATACGCAGTATTTT.

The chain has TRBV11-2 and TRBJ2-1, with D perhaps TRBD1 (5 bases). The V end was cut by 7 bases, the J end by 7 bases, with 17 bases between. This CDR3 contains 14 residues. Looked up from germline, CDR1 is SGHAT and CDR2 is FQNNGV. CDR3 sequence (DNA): TGTGCCAGCACCAGCCTGAGCAGGGTTAATGAGCAGTTCTTC. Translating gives CASTSLSRVNEQFF.

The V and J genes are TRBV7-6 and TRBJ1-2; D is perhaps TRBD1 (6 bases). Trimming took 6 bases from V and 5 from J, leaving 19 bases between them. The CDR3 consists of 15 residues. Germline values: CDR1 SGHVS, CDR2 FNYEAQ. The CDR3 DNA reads TGTGCCAGCAGTTCAAGTACAGGGCTGGGATATGGCTACACCTTC. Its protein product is CASSSSTGLGYGYTF.

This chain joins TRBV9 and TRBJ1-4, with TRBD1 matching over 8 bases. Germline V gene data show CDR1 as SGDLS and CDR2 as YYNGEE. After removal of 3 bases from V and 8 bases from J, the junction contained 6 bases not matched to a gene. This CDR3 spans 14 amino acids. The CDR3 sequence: CASSGQGSGEKLFF. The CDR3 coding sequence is TGTGCCAGCAGCGGACAGGGGTCTGGCGAAAAACTGTTTTTT.

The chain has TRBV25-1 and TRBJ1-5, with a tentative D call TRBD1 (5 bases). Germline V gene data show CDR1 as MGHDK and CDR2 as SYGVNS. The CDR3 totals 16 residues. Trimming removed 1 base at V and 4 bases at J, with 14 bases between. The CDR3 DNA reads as TGTGCCAGCAGTGAATCCTCGGTGGAGGGGAATCAGCCCCAGCATTTT. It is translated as CASSESSVEGNQPQHF.

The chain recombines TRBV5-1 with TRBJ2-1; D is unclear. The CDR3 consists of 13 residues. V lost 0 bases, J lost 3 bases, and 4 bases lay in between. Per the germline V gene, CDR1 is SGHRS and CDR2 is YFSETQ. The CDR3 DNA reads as TGCGCCAGCAGCTTGGCGCGCTACAATGAGCAGTTCTTC. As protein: CASSLARYNEQFF.

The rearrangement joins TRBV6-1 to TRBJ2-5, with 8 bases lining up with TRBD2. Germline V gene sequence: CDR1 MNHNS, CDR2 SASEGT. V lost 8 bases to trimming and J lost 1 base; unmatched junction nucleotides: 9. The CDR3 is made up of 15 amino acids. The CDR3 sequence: CASCRLTSGQETQYF. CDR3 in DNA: TGTGCCAGCTGCCGTTTAACTAGCGGCCAAGAGACCCAGTACTTC.

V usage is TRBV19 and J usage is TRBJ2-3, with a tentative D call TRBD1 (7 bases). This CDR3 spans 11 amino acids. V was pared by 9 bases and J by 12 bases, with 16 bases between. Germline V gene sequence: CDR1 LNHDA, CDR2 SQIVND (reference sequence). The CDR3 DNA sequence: TGTGCCAGCAGGGGGGAGGCGACTCAGTATTTT. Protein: CASRGEATQYF.

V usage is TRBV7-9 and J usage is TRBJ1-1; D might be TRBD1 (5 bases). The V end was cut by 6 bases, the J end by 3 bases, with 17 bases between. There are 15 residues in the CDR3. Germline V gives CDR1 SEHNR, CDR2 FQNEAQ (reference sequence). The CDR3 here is CASSYTSPGDTEAFF. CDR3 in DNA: TGTGCCAGCAGTTACACGTCCCCGGGGGACACTGAAGCTTTCTTT.

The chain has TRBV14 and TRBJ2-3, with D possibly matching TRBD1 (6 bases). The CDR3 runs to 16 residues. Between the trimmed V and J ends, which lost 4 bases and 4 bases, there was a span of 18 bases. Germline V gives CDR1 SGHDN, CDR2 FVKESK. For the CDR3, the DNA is TGTGCCAGCAGCCGCAGCCTAAGAGAGGGGGCAGATACGCAGTATTTT. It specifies CASSRSLREGADTQYF.